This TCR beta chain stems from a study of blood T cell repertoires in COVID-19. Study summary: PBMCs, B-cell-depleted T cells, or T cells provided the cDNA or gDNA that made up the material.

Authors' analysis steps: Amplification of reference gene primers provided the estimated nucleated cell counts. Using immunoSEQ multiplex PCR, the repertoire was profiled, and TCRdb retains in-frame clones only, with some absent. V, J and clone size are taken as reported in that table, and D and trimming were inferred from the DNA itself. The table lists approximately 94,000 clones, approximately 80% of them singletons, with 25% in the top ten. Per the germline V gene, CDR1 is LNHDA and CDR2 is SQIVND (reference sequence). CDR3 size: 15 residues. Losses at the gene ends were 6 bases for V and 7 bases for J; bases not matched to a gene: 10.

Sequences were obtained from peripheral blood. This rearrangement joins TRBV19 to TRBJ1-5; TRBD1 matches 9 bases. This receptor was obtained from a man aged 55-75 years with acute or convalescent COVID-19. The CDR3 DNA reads TGTGCCAGTAGGGGACAGGGTTCCGGAGGGCAGCCCCAGCATTTT. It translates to CASRGQGSGGQPQHF.